The 7 T cell receptor beta chains below were found in one sample sequenced in a study of blood T cell repertoires in COVID-19. TCRdb's table, derived via immunoSEQ multiplex PCR, lists solely in-frame clones and lacks some. Of about 350,000 clones detected, around nine tenths appear once; the ten largest clones hold about 7%. The sample comprised peripheral blood. The receptors here all came from a woman aged 70-85 years with COVID-19, enrolled during active disease.

The J gene is TRBJ1-1, the V gene TRBV9, with TRBD1 matching over 7 bases. CDR1 and CDR2 (germline): SGDLS, YYNGEE. V gave up 3 bases and J gave up 5 bases; unmatched junction bases: 10. The CDR3 runs to 15 residues. The CDR3 DNA follows: TGTGCCAGCAGCGCGGACCTATCGACAGGGACTGAAGCTTTCTTT. It specifies CASSADLSTGTEAFF. The full variable domain, in which reference TRBV9 and TRBJ1-1 provide the parts outside the CDR3, is DSGVTQTPKHLITATGQRVTLRCSPRSGDLSVYWYQQSLDQGLQFLIQYYNGEERAKGNILERFSAQQFPDLHSELNLSSLELGDSALYFCASSADLSTGTEAFFGQGTRLTVV.

V and J are TRBV7-8 and TRBJ2-3; 12 bases are a match to TRBD2. J lost 4 bases, V lost 3 bases, and 8 bases had no gene match. Looked up from germline, CDR1 is SGHVS and CDR2 is FQNEAQ. The CDR3 is 17 residues long. The CDR3 nucleotides read TGTGCCAGCAGCTTCGGGCTAGCGGGGGGGCAGGCAGATACGCAGTATTTT. Protein product: CASSFGLAGGQADTQYF.

The chain combines TRBV7-9 with TRBJ1-5, with 8 bases fitting TRBD1. Germline V gene sequence: CDR1 SEHNR, CDR2 FQNEAQ (reference sequence). Trimming at V came to 6 bases and at J to 5 bases, leaving 9 bases not matched to a gene. This CDR3 has 15 amino acids. The CDR3 sequence is CASSPLEQGDQPQHF. Written as DNA, the CDR3 is TGTGCCAGCAGTCCACTTGAACAGGGGGATCAGCCCCAGCATTTT.

The rearrangement links TRBV25-1 to TRBJ1-5; 12 bases fit TRBD1. CDR1 MGHDK and CDR2 SYGVNS come from the germline V gene. Germline trimming cut 4 bases from V and 6 bases from J; bases unmatched to any gene: 4. This CDR3 comprises 15 residues. CDR3 DNA: TGTGCCAGCAGTGCCGGGACAGGGGGCCGTCAGCCCCAGCATTTT. This encodes CASSAGTGGRQPQHF. Full variable domain (missing parts from reference TRBV25-1 and TRBJ1-5): EADIYQTPRYLVIGTGKKITLECSQTMGHDKMYWYQQDPGMELHLIHYSYGVNSTEKGDLSSESTVSRIRTEHFPLTLESARPSHTSQYLCASSAGTGGRQPQHFGDGTRLSIL.

This chain uses TRBV7-2 with TRBJ2-2, with D maybe TRBD2 (6 bases). Germline CDR1 SGHTA, CDR2 FQGNSA. Trimming stripped 6 bases from V and 1 base from J, with 12 bases between. This CDR3 has 15 residues. The CDR3 DNA sequence: TGTGCCAGCAGATCGGGACTCGGGAACACCGGGGAGCTGTTTTTT. This sequence encodes CASRSGLGNTGELFF.

The V and J genes are TRBV27 and TRBJ1-5; D unresolved. The CDR3 runs to 15 residues. Germline loops: CDR1 MNHEY, CDR2 SMNVEV (reference sequence). V was clipped by 1 base and J by 2 bases, with 9 bases between them. The CDR3 loop reads CASSLLSDGNQPQHF. The CDR3 bases are TGTGCCAGCAGTTTATTAAGCGATGGCAATCAGCCCCAGCATTTT.

The chain couples TRBV6-2 or TRBV6-3 to TRBJ2-2; 10 nucleotides align to TRBD2. The ends lost 2 bases at V and 4 bases at J; junction bases unmatched: 1. CDR3 length: 15 residues. The germline V gene encodes CDR1 MNHEY and CDR2 SVGEGT. The CDR3 DNA sequence: TGTGCCAGCAGTTACCAGCGGGGGGGCACCGGGGAGCTGTTTTTT. It yields the protein CASSYQRGGTGELFF.